This TCR beta chain is drawn from a study of T-cell memory formation after mild COVID-19. TCRdb redid the calling of the 5' RACE reads with MiXCR, one entry per CDR3 protein. The repertoire has 200,000 to 250,000 distinct CDR3 sequences, over 9% of them found once; the top ten carry 22%. Study-level points and caveats: Within pre-infection memory, some responding clones were found, suggesting cross-reactive memory joined.

The germline gives CDR1 SGHAT, CDR2 FQNNGV. The CDR3 is made up of 12 amino acids. The V end was cut by 7 bases, the J end by 11 bases, with 17 bases between. As concerns this clonotype: What it binds is unknown.

Sequencing was done on a sample of PBMCs or a T cell subset sorted from them (not recorded which). This clonotype was sampled from a man aged 18 to 30 who had mild COVID-19 (a few samples of this study predate the infection). Cell type and time point are not known. The chain employs TRBV11-2 and TRBJ1-1; D is possibly TRBD1 (6 bases). In nucleotides, the CDR3 is TGTGCCAGCACCTCGGGGGCGGGGTCGGCTTTCTTT. Encoded protein: CASTSGAGSAFF.